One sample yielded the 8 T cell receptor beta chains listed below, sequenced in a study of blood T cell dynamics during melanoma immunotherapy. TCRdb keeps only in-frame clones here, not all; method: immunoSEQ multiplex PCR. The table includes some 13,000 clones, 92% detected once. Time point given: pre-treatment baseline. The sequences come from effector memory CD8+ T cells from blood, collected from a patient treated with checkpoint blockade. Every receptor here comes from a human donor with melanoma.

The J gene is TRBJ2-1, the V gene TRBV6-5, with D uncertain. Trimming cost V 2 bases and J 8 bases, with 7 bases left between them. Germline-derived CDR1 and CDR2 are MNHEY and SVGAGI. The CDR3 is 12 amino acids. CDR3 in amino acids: CASSYTSHEQFF. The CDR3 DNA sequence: TGTGCCAGCAGTTACACCAGCCATGAGCAGTTCTTC.

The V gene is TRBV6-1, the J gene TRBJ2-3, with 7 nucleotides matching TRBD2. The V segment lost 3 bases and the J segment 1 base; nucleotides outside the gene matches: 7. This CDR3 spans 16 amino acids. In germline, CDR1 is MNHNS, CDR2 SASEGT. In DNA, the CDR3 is TGTGCCAGCAGTGAGTATAGCGGGCCTCGCACAGATACGCAGTATTTT. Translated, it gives CASSEYSGPRTDTQYF.

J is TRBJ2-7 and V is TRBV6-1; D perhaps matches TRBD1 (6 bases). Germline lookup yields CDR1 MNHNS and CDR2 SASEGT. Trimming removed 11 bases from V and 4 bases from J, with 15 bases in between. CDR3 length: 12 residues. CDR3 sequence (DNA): TGTGCCGTGCAGGGGTCTCGTTACGAGCAGTACTTC. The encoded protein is CAVQGSRYEQYF.

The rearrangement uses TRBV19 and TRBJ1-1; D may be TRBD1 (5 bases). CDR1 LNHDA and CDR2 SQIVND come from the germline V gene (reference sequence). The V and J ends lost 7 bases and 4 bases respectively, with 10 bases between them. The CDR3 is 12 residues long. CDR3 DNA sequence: TGTGCCAGTACCCTAGGGGTCACTGAAGCTTTCTTT. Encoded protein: CASTLGVTEAFF.

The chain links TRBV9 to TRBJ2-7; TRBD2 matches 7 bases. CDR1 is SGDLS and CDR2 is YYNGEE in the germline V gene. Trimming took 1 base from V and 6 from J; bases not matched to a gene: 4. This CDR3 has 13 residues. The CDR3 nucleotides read TGTGCCAGCAGCGTACGGGACTATGGCGAGCAGTACTTC. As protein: CASSVRDYGEQYF. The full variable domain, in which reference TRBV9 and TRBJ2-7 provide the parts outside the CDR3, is DSGVTQTPKHLITATGQRVTLRCSPRSGDLSVYWYQQSLDQGLQFLIQYYNGEERAKGNILERFSAQQFPDLHSELNLSSLELGDSALYFCASSVRDYGEQYFGPGTRLTVT.

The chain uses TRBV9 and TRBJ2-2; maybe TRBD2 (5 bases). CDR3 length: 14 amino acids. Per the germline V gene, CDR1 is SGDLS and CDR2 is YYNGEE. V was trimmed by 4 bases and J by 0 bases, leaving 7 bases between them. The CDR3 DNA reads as TGTGCCAGCAGCCGGACTGCGAACACCGGGGAGCTGTTTTTT. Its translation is CASSRTANTGELFF. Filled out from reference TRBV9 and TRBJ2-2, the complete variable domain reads DSGVTQTPKHLITATGQRVTLRCSPRSGDLSVYWYQQSLDQGLQFLIQYYNGEERAKGNILERFSAQQFPDLHSELNLSSLELGDSALYFCASSRTANTGELFFGEGSRLTVL.

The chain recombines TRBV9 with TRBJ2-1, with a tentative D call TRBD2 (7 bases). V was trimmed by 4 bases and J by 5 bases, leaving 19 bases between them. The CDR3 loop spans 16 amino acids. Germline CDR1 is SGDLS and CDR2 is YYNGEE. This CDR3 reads CASSPRNREGHNEQFF. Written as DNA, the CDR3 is TGTGCCAGCAGCCCCAGGAACAGGGAGGGCCACAATGAGCAGTTCTTC.

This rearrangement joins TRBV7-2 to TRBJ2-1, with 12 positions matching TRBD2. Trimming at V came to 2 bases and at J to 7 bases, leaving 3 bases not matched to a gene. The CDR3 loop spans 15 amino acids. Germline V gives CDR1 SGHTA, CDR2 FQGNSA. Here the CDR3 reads CASSLRGTSGNEQFF. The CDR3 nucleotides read TGTGCCAGCAGCTTACGCGGGACTAGCGGGAATGAGCAGTTCTTC. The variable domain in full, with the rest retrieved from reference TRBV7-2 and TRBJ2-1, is GAGVSQSPSNKVTEKGKDVELRCDPISGHTALYWYRQSLGQGLEFLIYFQGNSAPDKSGLPSDRFSAERTGGSVSTLTIQRTQQEDSAVYLCASSLRGTSGNEQFFGPGTRLTVL.